These 2 T cell receptor beta chains share one sample of origin, sequenced in a study of OX40 agonist ivuxolimab in advanced cancers. Profiling relied on immunoSEQ multiplex PCR, and the TCRdb table lists in-frame clones only, not all of them. Of about 82,000 clones detected, about 88% appear once; the ten largest clones hold roughly 0.38%. The sample in question was CD4+ or CD8+ T cells sorted from blood, obtained in a trial of the OX40 agonist ivuxolimab. All receptors come from an adult with an advanced solid tumor such as melanoma, head and neck, liver or kidney cancer.

The DNA of the CDR3 is TGCGCCAGCCGGACGGCGGGGGGCGCGATAGCGGGGGGCTCCTACGAGCAGTACTTC. Translating it yields CASRTAGGAIAGGSYEQYF. This chain links TRBV5-1 with TRBJ2-7; 10 bases match TRBD2. The CDR3 has 19 residues. Per germline, CDR1 SGHRS and CDR2 YFSETQ. V was clipped by 7 bases and J by 0 bases; unmatched bases: 19.

The V gene is TRBV4-3, the J gene TRBJ1-4; the D gene is possibly TRBD1 (5 bases). Per germline, CDR1 LGHNA and CDR2 YSLEER. The V end lost 4 bases, the J end lost 8 bases, and 14 bases lay between the germline ends. The CDR3 sequence is 14 residues long. Here the CDR3 DNA reads TGCGCCAGCAGCCGACTAACGGGGGAGGAAAAACTGTTTTTT. As protein: CASSRLTGEEKLFF.